The 18 T cell receptor beta chains below come from one sample, sequenced in a study of beta chain features in type 1 diabetes. Isolated RNA was reverse transcribed in full, so expressed TCRB transcripts were sequenced. Clones were read by immunoSEQ multiplex PCR, and TCRdb kept only the in-frame ones, dropping some. Of around 500,000 clones listed, more than 9.5% are singletons. Sequenced material: naive CD4+ T cells from blood. These receptors came from a woman under 30 in good health.

This clone was counted only a few times. V usage is TRBV28 and J usage is TRBJ1-2; no clear D. The V gene lost 4 bases and the J gene lost 2 bases, with 5 bases spanning the gap. The length of the CDR3 is 12 residues. Germline loops: CDR1 MDHEN, CDR2 SYDVKM. DNA for the CDR3: TGTGCCAGCAGTTGGCAGAACTATGGCTACACCTTC. Translated, it gives CASSWQNYGYTF.

The rearrangement uses TRBV28 and TRBJ2-7; a possible D gene is TRBD1 (7 bases). The germline V gene encodes CDR1 MDHEN and CDR2 SYDVKM. V lost 6 bases to trimming and J lost 1 base, with 16 bases between them. The CDR3 consists of 15 residues. The CDR3 nucleotides read TGTGCCAGCAGCCCAGGGGGGACAGCATCCTACGAGCAGTACGTC. Translation: CASSPGGTASYEQYV.

The chain joins TRBV9 to TRBJ2-1, with 9 bases matching TRBD2. CDR3 size: 15 residues. V lost 0 bases and J lost 9; bases outside the gene matches: 7. From germline, CDR1 is SGDLS and CDR2 YYNGEE. The CDR3 coding sequence is TGTGCCAGCAGCGTAGACGCGGGAGGGCCGATTGAGCAGTTCTTC. Protein: CASSVDAGGPIEQFF.

The rearrangement joins TRBV5-4 to TRBJ2-3, with a tentative D call TRBD2 (6 bases). Looked up from germline, CDR1 is SGHNT and CDR2 is YYREEE (reference sequence). Trimming took 4 bases from V and 2 from J, leaving 17 bases between them. CDR3 size: 16 residues. Here the CDR3 DNA reads TGTGCCAGCAGCCCCCGCGATAGCGGATACACAGATACGCAGTATTTT. Its protein is CASSPRDSGYTDTQYF.

This chain connects TRBV7-9 to TRBJ1-4; D is ambiguous. Trimming stripped 5 bases from V and 0 bases from J, with 10 bases between. Germline V gene lookup returns CDR1 SEHNR and CDR2 FQNEAQ (reference sequence). The CDR3 length is 15 residues. The CDR3 sequence: CASSPGGTTNEKLFF. The CDR3 DNA follows: TGTGCCAGCAGCCCGGGAGGAACAACTAATGAAAAACTGTTTTTT.

This clone has just a few counts. The rearrangement joins TRBV5-4 to TRBJ2-3, with 8 nucleotides matching TRBD2. Germline V gene sequence: CDR1 SGHNT, CDR2 YYREEE (reference sequence). The V gene end was trimmed by 3 bases and the J gene end by 3 bases; junction bases not matched to a gene: 6. This CDR3 contains 15 residues. The CDR3 DNA sequence: TGTGCCAGCAGCTCTGGCGGGGGGAGGACAGATACGCAGTATTTT. This codes for CASSSGGGRTDTQYF.

This clone was picked up a small number of times. The CDR3 region is CASSTGPGQAVYEQYV. CDR3 coding DNA: TGTGCCAGCAGCACCGGCCCTGGACAGGCCGTCTACGAGCAGTACGTC. The chain has TRBV7-2 and TRBJ2-7; 7 nucleotides agree with TRBD1. CDR1 is SGHTA and CDR2 is FQGNSA in the germline V gene. Unmatched junction bases numbered 13, after V lost 5 bases and J lost 3 bases. This CDR3 spans 16 amino acids.

This clone has more than one count but fewer than ten. V is TRBV28 and J is TRBJ1-2; D not certain. The V end was cut by 3 bases, the J end by 7 bases, with 12 bases between. The CDR3 spans 13 residues. Germline CDR1 and CDR2: MDHEN and SYDVKM. In DNA, the CDR3 is TGTGCCAGCAGTTTGCCGGACGGCCGTGGCTACACCTTC. Protein product: CASSLPDGRGYTF.

In the case of this clone: The same CDR3 also results from other DNA sequences found in this sample. The rearrangement uses TRBV5-1 and TRBJ2-6, with D uncertain. Germline assignment: CDR1 SGHRS and CDR2 YFSETQ. Trimming cost V 5 bases and J 0 bases, with 6 bases left between them. The CDR3 extends over 14 amino acids. CDR3 nucleotides: TGCGCCAGCAGAGTGGGCTCTGGGGCCAACGTCCTGACTTTC. Its protein product is CASRVGSGANVLTF.

Only a few counts were recorded for this clone. This rearrangement joins TRBV2 to TRBJ2-1; D uncertain. This CDR3 region has 12 residues. The germline V gene has CDR1 SNHLY and CDR2 FYNNEI. The V end was cut by 4 bases, the J end by 9 bases, with 10 bases between. The CDR3 DNA sequence: TGTGCCAGCAGTGGGTCGGACCCTGAGCAGTTCTTC. It codes for CASSGSDPEQFF.

The chain uses TRBV5-4 and TRBJ2-3, with 8 positions matching TRBD2. Unmatched junction bases numbered 6, after V lost 4 bases and J lost 2 bases. Germline V gene data show CDR1 as SGHNT and CDR2 as YYREEE (reference sequence). The CDR3 consists of 15 residues. DNA of the CDR3: TGTGCCAGCAGCCAGAGCGGGGGAGTCACAGATACGCAGTATTTT. Translated, it gives CASSQSGGVTDTQYF.

This clone was counted between two and nine times. This chain joins TRBV30 and TRBJ1-4; D uncertain. Trimming removed 2 bases from V and 5 bases from J, with 0 bases in between. The CDR3 runs to 10 residues. Germline V gives CDR1 GTSNPN, CDR2 SVGIG (reference sequence). The DNA for the CDR3 is TGTGCCTGGAGTAATGAAAAACTGTTTTTT. Protein sequence: CAWSNEKLFF.

The chain's CDR3 is CAWSAPTPRSGQPQHF. The CDR3 DNA sequence: TGTGCCTGGAGTGCCCCAACGCCCAGGTCCGGTCAGCCCCAGCATTTT. The J gene is TRBJ1-5, the V gene TRBV30; D remains unclear. Trimming took off 1 base at V and 6 bases at J, with 19 bases between the two ends. CDR1 and CDR2 (germline): GTSNPN, SVGIG (reference sequence). This CDR3 is built from 16 residues.

The sample holds a few counts of this clone. J is TRBJ2-5 and V is TRBV7-2; 7 nucleotides match TRBD1. The CDR3 runs to 15 residues. Per germline, CDR1 SGHTA and CDR2 FQGNSA. Germline trimming cut 5 bases from V and 4 bases from J; bases unmatched to any gene: 10. This chain's CDR3 is CASSPGKRGPETQYF. The DNA of the CDR3 is TGTGCCAGCAGCCCGGGCAAGAGGGGGCCAGAGACCCAGTACTTC. Looking up the rest from reference TRBV7-2 and TRBJ2-5 gives the full variable domain: GAGVSQSPSNKVTEKGKDVELRCDPISGHTALYWYRQSLGQGLEFLIYFQGNSAPDKSGLPSDRFSAERTGGSVSTLTIQRTQQEDSAVYLCASSPGKRGPETQYFGPGTRLLVL.

This clone has only a few counts. The V call is TRBV19, the J call TRBJ1-3; D gene uncertain. Germline V gives CDR1 LNHDA, CDR2 SQIVND (reference sequence). The CDR3 is 16 residues long. Trimming took 5 bases from V and 2 from J, leaving 16 bases between them. This CDR3 reads CASSAKSGIAGNTIYF. Here the CDR3 DNA reads TGTGCCAGTAGTGCAAAATCAGGAATCGCTGGAAACACCATATATTTT.

The chain couples TRBV7-2 to TRBJ2-3, with 7 positions matching TRBD2. From germline, CDR1 is SGHTA and CDR2 FQGNSA. The CDR3 is 16 amino acids. With 1 base clipped from V and 5 bases from J, the junction kept 9 bases outside the gene matches. CDR3 sequence reads: CASSLVAGASGDTQYF. As DNA, the CDR3 is TGTGCCAGCAGCTTAGTTGCGGGAGCCTCGGGAGATACGCAGTATTTT.

Only a few counts were recorded for this clone. The V gene is TRBV6-5, the J gene TRBJ2-2; D is possibly TRBD2 (5 bases). V was shortened by 1 base and J by 2 bases, with 8 bases between the two germline ends. Germline CDR1 reads MNHEY; CDR2 reads SVGAGI. The CDR3 is 15 amino acids. The CDR3 sequence: CASSYLLGNTGELFF. Written as DNA, the CDR3 is TGTGCCAGCAGTTACTTACTAGGAAACACCGGGGAGCTGTTTTTT.

This chain connects TRBV7-9 to TRBJ1-4; D not resolved. CDR1 is SEHNR, CDR2 FQNEAQ, per germline (reference sequence). This CDR3 is built from 13 residues. Trimming shortened V by 5 bases and J by 10 bases, and 14 bases separated the two germline ends. CDR3 DNA: TGTGCCAGCAGCACCGATTTAGGAGCAAAACTGTTTTTT. It codes for CASSTDLGAKLFF.